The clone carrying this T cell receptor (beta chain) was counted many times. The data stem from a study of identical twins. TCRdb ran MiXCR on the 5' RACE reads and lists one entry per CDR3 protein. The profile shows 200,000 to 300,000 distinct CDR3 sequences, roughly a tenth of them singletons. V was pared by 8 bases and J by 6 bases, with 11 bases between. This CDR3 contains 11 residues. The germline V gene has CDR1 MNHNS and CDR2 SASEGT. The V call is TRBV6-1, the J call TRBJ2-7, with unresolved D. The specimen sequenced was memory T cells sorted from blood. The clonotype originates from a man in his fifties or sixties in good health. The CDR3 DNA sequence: TGTGCCAGCGGGTTCCCCGCCGAGCAGTACTTC. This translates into CASGFPAEQYF.